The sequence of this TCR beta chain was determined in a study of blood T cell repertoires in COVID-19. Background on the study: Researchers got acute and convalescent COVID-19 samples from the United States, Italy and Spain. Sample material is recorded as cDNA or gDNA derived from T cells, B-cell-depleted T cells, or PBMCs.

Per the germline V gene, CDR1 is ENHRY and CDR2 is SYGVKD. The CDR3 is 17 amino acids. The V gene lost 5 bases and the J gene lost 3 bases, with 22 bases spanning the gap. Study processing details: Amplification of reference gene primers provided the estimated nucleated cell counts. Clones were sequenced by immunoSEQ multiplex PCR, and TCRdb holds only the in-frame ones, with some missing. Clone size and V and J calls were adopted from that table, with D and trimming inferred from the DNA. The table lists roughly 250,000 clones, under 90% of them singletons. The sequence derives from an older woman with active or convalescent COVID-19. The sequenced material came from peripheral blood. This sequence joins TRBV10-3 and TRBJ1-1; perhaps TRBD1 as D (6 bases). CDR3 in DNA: TGTGCCATCAGTCCGAGGGGACAAGGTGCAGGGGACACTGAAGCTTTCTTT. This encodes CAISPRGQGAGDTEAFF.